Below, 20 T cell receptor beta chains from the same sample are listed, as sequenced in a study of cytomegalovirus exposure and HLA in healthy donors. With 60 Vbeta and 13 Jbeta primers, the PCR was carried out. Profiling relied on immunoSEQ multiplex PCR, and the TCRdb table lists in-frame clones only, not all of them. The sample holds 100,000 to 130,000 clones, roughly three quarters seen once. Sequencing used PBMCs. Source of these receptors: a man between 18 and 29 years old in good health and CMV-seronegative.

Details on this clone: Other DNA sequences from this sample encode an identical CDR3 as well. V gene TRBV19 combines with J gene TRBJ1-1, with a tentative D call TRBD1 (6 bases). From germline, CDR1 is LNHDA and CDR2 SQIVND (reference sequence). The CDR3 is 15 amino acids. With 5 bases removed from V and 0 bases from J, the gap between germline ends came to 13 bases. The CDR3 reads CASSSRTELNTEAFF. The CDR3 DNA is TGTGCCAGTAGTTCACGGACAGAGCTGAACACTGAAGCTTTCTTT.

CDR3 residues: CASSLRRAAGGSEQYF. In DNA, the CDR3 is TGTGCCAGCAGCTTGCGGAGGGCGGCAGGGGGTAGCGAGCAGTACTTC. The chain recombines TRBV5-8 with TRBJ2-7; perhaps TRBD1 as D (7 bases). The CDR3 is made up of 16 amino acids. Germline V gene data show CDR1 as SGHTS and CDR2 as YDEGEE. With 1 base removed from V and 6 bases from J, the gap between germline ends came to 20 bases.

A word on this clone: A read error may produce the germline difference seen at one junction end. The chain uses TRBV7-9 and TRBJ1-2; D uncertain. The CDR3 length is 12 residues. The V gene's germline CDR1 is SEHNR and CDR2 FQNEAQ (reference sequence). The CDR3 region is CSSSKGVEGYTF. Here the CDR3 DNA reads TGTTCCAGCAGCAAGGGAGTAGAAGGCTACACCTTC. The complete variable domain, with remaining parts taken from reference TRBV7-9 and TRBJ1-2, reads DTGVSQNPRHKITKRGQNVTFRCDPISEHNRLYWYRQTLGQGPEFLTYFQNEAQLEKSRLLSDRFSAERPKGSFSTLEIQRTEQGDSAMYLCSSSKGVEGYTFGSGTRLTVV.

The genes are TRBV7-9 and TRBJ1-4; the match to TRBD1 covers 7 bases. The germline gives CDR1 SEHNR, CDR2 FQNEAQ (reference sequence). The trim removed 1 base at V and 7 bases at J, leaving 3 bases unmatched. The CDR3 extends over 14 amino acids. CDR3: CASSLVGGGEKLFF. The CDR3 nucleotides read TGTGCCAGCAGCTTAGTAGGGGGCGGTGAAAAACTGTTTTTT.

V is TRBV5-8 and J is TRBJ1-6; D gene unclear. V dropped 6 bases and J dropped 7 bases, with 5 bases sitting between them. Looked up from germline, CDR1 is SGHTS and CDR2 is YDEGEE. The CDR3 covers 11 residues. CDR3 loop: CASNLNSPLHF. The CDR3, as DNA: TGTGCCAGCAACCTAAATTCACCCCTCCACTTT.

The gene calls are TRBV19 and TRBJ1-5, with a possible D match to TRBD1 (6 bases). Per germline, CDR1 LNHDA and CDR2 SQIVND (reference sequence). This CDR3 has 21 amino acids. Trimming removed 2 bases at V and 0 bases at J, with 26 bases between. CDR3 nucleotide sequence: TGTGCCAGTAGTATAAGCGCCACAGGGAGGGTAGGGGGATATAGCAATCAGCCCCAGCATTTT. Amino acids: CASSISATGRVGGYSNQPQHF.

This clone was counted only a few times. This chain uses TRBV2 with TRBJ2-3; D is unresolved. Germline-derived CDR1 and CDR2 are SNHLY and FYNNEI. The CDR3 is 12 residues long. Trimming stripped 6 bases from V and 2 bases from J, with 6 bases between. The DNA for the CDR3 is TGTGCCAGCAGGCGAGACACAGATACGCAGTATTTT. Protein sequence: CASRRDTDTQYF.

The chain has TRBV5-1 and TRBJ1-5; 10 bases match TRBD1. The CDR3 runs 16 residues. V was pared by 0 bases and J by 5 bases, with 5 bases of the junction left unmatched. The V gene's germline CDR1 is SGHRS and CDR2 YFSETQ. CDR3 loop: CASSLGDRGFDQPQHF. In nucleotides, the CDR3 is TGCGCCAGCAGCTTGGGGGACAGGGGTTTCGATCAGCCCCAGCATTTT.

The rearrangement joins TRBV14 to TRBJ2-4, with TRBD2 identical over 8 bases. Germline V gene lookup returns CDR1 SGHDN and CDR2 FVKESK. CDR3 length: 14 amino acids. V shed 5 bases, J shed 6 bases, and the junction held 6 bases outside the gene matches. The chain's CDR3 is CASSFVAGSNIQYF. The CDR3 DNA is TGTGCCAGCAGCTTCGTAGCGGGGTCAAACATTCAGTACTTC.

V is TRBV7-3 and J is TRBJ1-5; tentative D call: TRBD1 (5 bases). Looked up from germline, CDR1 is SGHTA and CDR2 is FQGTGA. V lost 2 bases and J lost 10, with 15 bases in between. This CDR3 has 14 residues. The CDR3 loop is CASSLGAGHGPQHF. In DNA, the CDR3 is TGTGCCAGCAGCTTAGGGGCAGGCCATGGACCCCAGCATTTT. The complete variable domain, with remaining parts taken from reference TRBV7-3 and TRBJ1-5, reads GAGVSQTPSNKVTEKGKYVELRCDPISGHTALYWYRQSLGQGPEFLIYFQGTGAADDSGLPNDRFFAVRPEGSVSTLKIQRTERGDSAVYLCASSLGAGHGPQHFGDGTRLSIL.

Written as DNA, the CDR3 is TGTGCCAGCAGTGATAAGTTGGCTGAAAAACTGTTTTTT. It yields the protein CASSDKLAEKLFF. The rearrangement links TRBV6-5 to TRBJ1-4; D is undetermined. The V gene's germline CDR1 is MNHEY and CDR2 SVGAGI. Trimming took 5 bases from V and 7 from J, leaving 11 bases between them. The CDR3 has 13 amino acids.

The J gene is TRBJ1-2, the V gene TRBV28; D unclear. The V end lost 6 bases, the J end lost 4 bases, and 18 bases lay between the germline ends. The CDR3 loop spans 15 amino acids. Germline CDR1 and CDR2: MDHEN and SYDVKM. As DNA, the CDR3 is TGTGCCAGCAGGGCCGGAGGTCCGCCAGGCTATGGCTACACCTTC. Its protein product is CASRAGGPPGYGYTF.

A word on this clone: The junction and the germline gene differ at one end; a read error may be behind it. The sample holds other DNA sequences that translate to the same CDR3. The V and J genes are TRBV27 and TRBJ1-2; 8 nucleotides align to TRBD1. CDR1 is MNHEY, CDR2 SMNVEV, per germline (reference sequence). The CDR3 spans 13 residues. This chain's CDR3 is CASSPGTGYGYPF. The CDR3 DNA follows: TGTGCCAGCAGTCCCGGGACAGGCTATGGCTACCCCTTC.

The chain links TRBV7-9 to TRBJ2-3, with a possible D match to TRBD2 (5 bases). The V gene's germline CDR1 is SEHNR and CDR2 FQNEAQ (reference sequence). CDR3 size: 15 residues. Trimming took off 3 bases at V and 3 bases at J, with 13 bases between the two ends. This chain's CDR3 is CASSFSVGGTDTQYF. The CDR3 DNA reads as TGTGCCAGCAGCTTTTCAGTCGGCGGGACAGATACGCAGTATTTT. Combining the CDR3 with reference TRBV7-9 and TRBJ2-3 gives the whole variable domain DTGVSQNPRHKITKRGQNVTFRCDPISEHNRLYWYRQTLGQGPEFLTYFQNEAQLEKSRLLSDRFSAERPKGSFSTLEIQRTEQGDSAMYLCASSFSVGGTDTQYFGPGTRLTVL.

The chain recombines TRBV5-1 with TRBJ1-1; 8 nucleotides align to TRBD1. V shed 0 bases and J 7 bases; nucleotides not matched to a gene: 2. The CDR3 loop spans 13 amino acids. The germline V gene encodes CDR1 SGHRS and CDR2 YFSETQ. The CDR3 DNA reads TGCGCCAGCAGCTTGGACGGACAGGGTGAAGCTTTCTTT. It translates to CASSLDGQGEAFF.

This clone was found a few times. The rearrangement joins TRBV6-5 to TRBJ1-1; TRBD1 aligns across 11 bases. Germline V gene data show CDR1 as MNHEY and CDR2 as SVGAGI. The CDR3 runs 16 residues. V shed 0 bases and J 4 bases; nucleotides not matched to a gene: 4. The CDR3 nucleotides are TGTGCCAGCAGTTACTCTGGGGGGACAGGGGGCACTGAAGCTTTCTTT. Translated, it gives CASSYSGGTGGTEAFF.

This chain links TRBV14 with TRBJ2-7, with 8 bases identical to TRBD1. The ends lost 9 bases at V and 2 bases at J; junction bases unmatched: 6. This CDR3 spans 13 amino acids. Germline values: CDR1 SGHDN, CDR2 FVKESK. The DNA of the CDR3 is TGTGCCAGTGGACAGGGAAGACCCTACGAGCAGTACTTC. It translates to CASGQGRPYEQYF.

CDR3 nucleotide sequence: TGTGCCAGCAGTGAGGCCGAGGGCACCGGGGAGCTGTTTTTT. Translating it yields CASSEAEGTGELFF. The J gene is TRBJ2-2, the V gene TRBV2, with D possibly being TRBD2 (5 bases). This CDR3 contains 14 residues. CDR1 is SNHLY and CDR2 is FYNNEI in the germline V gene. Trimming stripped 3 bases from V and 4 bases from J, with 9 bases between.

The chain recombines TRBV5-6 with TRBJ1-5, with 9 bases matching TRBD1. Germline CDR1 reads SGHDT; CDR2 reads YYEEEE. The CDR3 sequence is 18 residues long. V lost 0 bases to trimming and J lost 0 bases; unmatched junction nucleotides: 7. CDR3 region: CASSLDRGRGYSNQPQHF. CDR3 bases: TGTGCCAGCAGCTTGGACAGGGGGCGAGGTTATAGCAATCAGCCCCAGCATTTT.

This clone was picked up one time. J is TRBJ1-4 and V is TRBV19; TRBD1 matches 7 bases. CDR3 size: 14 residues. J lost 3 bases, V lost 3 bases, and 1 base had no gene match. CDR1 is LNHDA, CDR2 SQIVND, per germline (reference sequence). CDR3 DNA sequence: TGTGCCAGTAGTATGGGACAGCCTAATGAAAAACTGTTTTTT. This encodes CASSMGQPNEKLFF.